A selection of T cell receptor beta chains follows, all from one sample in a study of metastatic and nonmetastatic thyroid tumors. TCRdb recomputed clones from the PCR reads via MiXCR. The repertoire consists of 15,000 to 20,000 clones, with 25% occurring once and the leading ten covering 10%. The sample comprised adjacent normal tissue. The receptors come from a female donor with papillary thyroid cancer or a benign thyroid nodule (not recorded which). Some clones in this sample may be carry-over from other donors' samples. CDR3s include the opening cysteine and the closing phenylalanine or tryptophan. The D gene is left open where the match is weak. Rows give clone size only sometimes, using once, few, many, or a class for an expanded clone.

.	TRBV5-1	TRBJ1-2	.	TGCGCCAGCAGCTTCGGACGGGGGAGCTATGGCTACACCTTC	CASSFGRGSYGYTF
many	TRBV19	TRBJ1-1	.	TGTGCCAGTAGTATAGGTAGCTCCAACACTGAAGCTTTCTTT	CASSIGSSNTEAFF
.	TRBV28	TRBJ2-1	TRBD2	TGTGCCAGCAGTGAGGGACTAGCGGGATATGAGCAGTTCTTC	CASSEGLAGYEQFF
.	TRBV7-2	TRBJ1-2	.	TGTGCCAGCAGCAAGGGGTGGGCTGATGGCTACACCTTC	CASSKGWADGYTF
many	TRBV28	TRBJ2-7	.	TGTGCCAGCAGTTTCGACCGCTACGAGCAGTACTTC	CASSFDRYEQYF
.	TRBV12-3/TRBV12-4	TRBJ2-7	TRBD1	TGTGCCAGCAGTTCTCCCGACAGGGGTATCTACGAGCAGTACTTC	CASSSPDRGIYEQYF
few	TRBV12-3/TRBV12-4	TRBJ1-1	.	TGTGCCAGCATAGGGTCCACTGAAGCTTTCTTT	CASIGSTEAFF
.	TRBV20-1	TRBJ2-1	TRBD2	TGCAGTGCTAGGAGACTAGCGGGAGTATACGAGCAGTTCTTC	CSARRLAGVYEQFF
.	TRBV5-6	TRBJ1-3	.	TGTGCCAGCAGCTTGTGGGAGAGGGGAAACACCATATATTTT	CASSLWERGNTIYF
few	TRBV6-2/TRBV6-3	TRBJ1-2	TRBD1	TGTGCCAGCACGCCGACAGGGACTAACTATGGCTACACCTTC	CASTPTGTNYGYTF
.	TRBV19	TRBJ2-1	.	TGTGCCAGCAGTAGTCTACCCTACAATGAGCAGTTCTTC	CASSSLPYNEQFF
.	TRBV5-1	TRBJ2-7	.	TGCGCCAGCAGCTTGGGGGACACATCGGAAGAGCAGTACTTC	CASSLGDTSEEQYF
few	TRBV20-1	TRBJ1-1	TRBD1	TGCAGTGGTCCGGACAGGCTAAGCTCTGAAGCTTTCTTT	CSGPDRLSSEAFF
few	TRBV20-1	TRBJ2-1	TRBD2	TGCAGTGCTGGTACTGGGACTAGCGGGAATAATGAGCAGTTCTTC	CSAGTGTSGNNEQFF
few	TRBV12-3/TRBV12-4	TRBJ2-7	TRBD1	TGTGCCAGCAGCGAGACAGGGTTTTCTAGAGAGCAGTACTTC	CASSETGFSREQYF
few	TRBV28	TRBJ2-3	.	TGTGCCAGCAGCGGGGCAGATAGGAGCTCCTACGAGCAGTATTTT	CASSGADRSSYEQYF
many	TRBV14	TRBJ1-1	.	TGTGCCAGCAGCCTTGGGCCGAACACTGAAGCTTTCTTT	CASSLGPNTEAFF